This is a list of T cell receptor beta chains from one sample in a study of control samples from healthy donors and cancer patients. The protocol was immunoSEQ multiplex PCR, while the TCRdb copy is restricted to in-frame clones and leaves out a portion. The data show 110,000 or so clones, approximately 87% seen once. Sequencing input: blood. The origin of the receptors is a man under 40 in good health. The CDR3 runs from the conserved cysteine through the conserved F or W. The D gene is left open where the match is weak. Clone size is given for some rows only: seen once, a few or many times, or a class if the clone is expanded.

clone_size	v_call	d_call	j_call	cdr3_aa	cdr3_nt
NA	TRBV27	NA	TRBJ2-2	CASSFFFDGELFF	TGTGCCAGCAGTTTCTTCTTTGACGGGGAGCTGTTTTTT
NA	TRBV5-5	TRBD2	TRBJ2-7	CASSLSAAGGTPYEQYF	TGTGCCAGCAGCTTGTCGGCTGCGGGGGGGACACCCTACGAGCAGTACTTC
NA	TRBV4-2	TRBD1	TRBJ1-5	CASSHSGGRDNQPQHF	TGTGCCAGCAGCCATTCAGGGGGGAGGGACAATCAGCCCCAGCATTTT
NA	TRBV30	TRBD1	TRBJ1-4	CAWSLGDRVREKLFF	TGTGCCTGGAGCCTGGGGGACAGGGTACGGGAAAAACTGTTTTTT
NA	TRBV19	NA	TRBJ2-1	CASSYRVNEQFF	TGTGCCAGTAGTTACAGGGTCAATGAGCAGTTCTTC
NA	TRBV3-1/TRBV3-2	NA	TRBJ2-1	CASSFRGWQLSSYNEQFF	TGTGCCAGCAGCTTTCGTGGGTGGCAGTTAAGCTCCTACAATGAGCAGTTCTTC
NA	TRBV6-5	TRBD1	TRBJ2-7	CASKPTTGGGYEQYF	TGTGCCAGCAAGCCCACGACAGGGGGCGGCTACGAGCAGTACTTC
NA	TRBV23-1	NA	TRBJ2-7	CASYPRTEYYEQYF	TGCGCCAGCTATCCTCGGACAGAGTACTACGAGCAGTACTTC
NA	TRBV7-9	NA	TRBJ2-7	CASSADSSTPYEQYF	TGTGCCAGCAGCGCGGACAGCTCCACACCCTACGAGCAGTACTTC
NA	TRBV7-2	NA	TRBJ2-7	CASSLQRYGSYEQYF	TGTGCCAGCAGCTTACAGCGTTATGGATCCTACGAGCAGTACTTC
NA	TRBV18	TRBD1	TRBJ1-2	CASSLRSGTGVGYTF	TGTGCCAGCTCACTACGTTCCGGGACAGGGGTAGGCTACACCTTC
once	TRBV30	TRBD1	TRBJ1-6	CAWSERGRGTSPLHF	TGTGCCTGGAGTGAGCGGGGCAGGGGGACTTCACCCCTCCACTTT
NA	TRBV9	NA	TRBJ2-1	CASSVGSPSSYNEQFF	TGTGCCAGCAGCGTAGGCAGTCCTAGCTCCTACAATGAGCAGTTCTTC
once	TRBV4-1	TRBD1	TRBJ1-3	CASSGRDSSGNTIYF	TGCGCCAGCAGCGGACGGGACAGCTCTGGAAACACCATATATTTT
NA	TRBV7-3	NA	TRBJ2-1	CASSLAAHNEQFF	TGTGCCAGCAGCTTAGCGGCGCACAATGAGCAGTTCTTC
NA	TRBV14	NA	TRBJ1-2	CASSQGRGRPFPGTNGYTF	TGTGCCAGCAGCCAGGGCCGGGGACGCCCTTTTCCTGGGACTAATGGCTACACCTTC
once	TRBV24-1	TRBD1	TRBJ2-1	CATSDRDSLSSYNEQFF	TGTGCCACCAGTGATCGGGACAGTCTAAGCTCCTACAATGAGCAGTTCTTC
NA	TRBV10-2	NA	TRBJ1-1	CASMDSPAQRTEAFF	TGCGCCAGCATGGATAGTCCGGCCCAACGGACTGAAGCTTTCTTT
NA	TRBV24-1	NA	TRBJ2-1	CATSESGHSDEQFF	TGTGCCACCAGTGAGTCGGGACACTCGGATGAGCAGTTCTTC
NA	TRBV10-3	NA	TRBJ1-2	CAISESASNYGYTF	TGTGCCATCAGTGAGTCGGCTAGTAACTATGGCTACACCTTC
NA	TRBV7-8	NA	TRBJ2-6	CASSLVIRDSGANVLTF	TGTGCCAGCAGCTTAGTTATTCGGGACTCTGGGGCCAACGTCCTGACTTTC
NA	TRBV24-1	TRBD1	TRBJ1-1	CATSARGQNTEAFF	TGTGCCACCAGTGCGAGGGGGCAGAACACTGAAGCTTTCTTT
NA	TRBV4-1	NA	TRBJ2-2	CASRPGAGNTGELFF	TGCGCCAGCAGGCCTGGGGCAGGGAACACCGGGGAGCTGTTTTTT
NA	TRBV30	TRBD1	TRBJ2-2	CAWSVPGQPGELFF	TGTGCCTGGAGTGTCCCGGGACAGCCCGGGGAGCTGTTTTTT
NA	TRBV18	NA	TRBJ1-5	CASSPGQGNQPQHF	TGTGCCAGCTCACCAGGCCAGGGCAACCAGCCCCAGCATTTT
NA	TRBV2	NA	TRBJ2-6	CASSVASGANVLTF	TGTGCCAGCAGTGTGGCCTCAGGGGCCAACGTCCTGACTTTC
NA	TRBV5-1	TRBD1	TRBJ1-2	CASSWTGTSDNYGYTF	TGCGCCAGCAGTTGGACAGGGACCTCGGATAACTATGGCTACACCTTC
NA	TRBV24-1	TRBD2	TRBJ2-3	CATSDRLAGEVDTQYF	TGTGCCACCAGTGATCGACTAGCGGGGGAGGTAGATACGCAGTATTTT
NA	TRBV19	TRBD1	TRBJ1-2	CASSGRQGYYGYTF	TGTGCCAGTAGTGGACGACAGGGCTACTATGGCTACACCTTC
NA	TRBV5-6	NA	TRBJ1-2	CASSLVGPADGYTF	TGTGCCAGCAGCCTGGTGGGTCCGGCGGATGGCTACACCTTC
NA	TRBV10-2	NA	TRBJ1-1	CASSESVVWSTEAFF	TGCGCCAGCAGTGAATCCGTTGTATGGAGCACTGAAGCTTTCTTT
NA	TRBV29-1	NA	TRBJ2-7	CSVEEGGGGRYF	TGCAGCGTTGAAGAGGGAGGGGGAGGGCGGTACTTC
NA	TRBV25-1	NA	TRBJ1-5	CASSGAGGNQPQHF	TGTGCCAGCAGTGGGGCAGGAGGCAATCAGCCCCAGCATTTT
once	TRBV2	TRBD1	TRBJ2-3	CATVGQGASDTQYF	TGTGCCACCGTGGGACAGGGGGCCTCAGATACGCAGTATTTT
NA	TRBV30	NA	TRBJ1-2	CAWSDSGTGYTF	TGTGCCTGGAGTGACTCCGGGACGGGCTACACCTTC
NA	TRBV28	NA	TRBJ2-2	CASSFDDWTGELFF	TGTGCCAGCAGTTTTGACGACTGGACCGGGGAGCTGTTTTTT
NA	TRBV7-9	NA	TRBJ2-3	CASSLSDRDTQYF	TGTGCCAGCAGCTTATCAGATAGAGATACGCAGTATTTT
NA	TRBV2	NA	TRBJ2-5	CASSGPGWKGETQYF	TGTGCCAGCAGTGGACCCGGGTGGAAGGGAGAGACCCAGTACTTC
NA	TRBV29-1	TRBD1	TRBJ2-2	CSVTTGGTGELFF	TGCAGCGTTACAACAGGGGGAACCGGGGAGCTGTTTTTT
NA	TRBV18	TRBD1	TRBJ2-7	CASQDGQGRGIGSYEQYF	TGTGCCAGCCAGGACGGACAGGGCAGGGGAATTGGCTCCTACGAGCAGTACTTC
NA	TRBV19	NA	TRBJ1-5	CASSWDYNQPQHF	TGTGCCAGTAGTTGGGATTACAATCAGCCCCAGCATTTT
NA	TRBV4-2	NA	TRBJ2-5	CASSQETGETQYF	TGTGCCAGCAGCCAAGAAACCGGAGAGACCCAGTACTTC
NA	TRBV7-9	NA	TRBJ2-4	CASSPIGAKNIQYF	TGTGCCAGCAGCCCTATTGGGGCCAAAAACATTCAGTACTTC
NA	TRBV5-6	NA	TRBJ2-7	CASKGVYEQYF	TGTGCCAGCAAAGGGGTCTACGAGCAGTACTTC
NA	TRBV30	NA	TRBJ2-6	CAWDYQGSGANVLTF	TGTGCCTGGGATTATCAAGGCTCTGGGGCCAACGTCCTGACTTTC